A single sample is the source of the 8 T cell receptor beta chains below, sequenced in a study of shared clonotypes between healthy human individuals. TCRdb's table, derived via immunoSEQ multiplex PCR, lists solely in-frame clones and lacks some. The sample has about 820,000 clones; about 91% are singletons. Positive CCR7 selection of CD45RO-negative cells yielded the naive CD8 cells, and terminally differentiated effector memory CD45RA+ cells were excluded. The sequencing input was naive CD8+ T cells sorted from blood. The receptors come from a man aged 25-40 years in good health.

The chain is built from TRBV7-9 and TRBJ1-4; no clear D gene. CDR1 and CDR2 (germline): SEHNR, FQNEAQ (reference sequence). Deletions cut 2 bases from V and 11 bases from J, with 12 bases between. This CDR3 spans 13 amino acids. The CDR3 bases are TGTGCCAGCAGCTTACTCCCGGAATTGAAACTGTTTTTT. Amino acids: CASSLLPELKLFF.

The CDR3 DNA reads TGCGCCAGCAGCTTCAGGACAGGGGCTAATGAGCAGTTCTTC. It translates to CASSFRTGANEQFF. The V and J genes are TRBV5-1 and TRBJ2-1; 9 nucleotides align to TRBD1. CDR3 length: 14 amino acids. V lost 2 bases to trimming and J lost 7 bases; unmatched junction nucleotides: 4. In germline, CDR1 is SGHRS, CDR2 YFSETQ.

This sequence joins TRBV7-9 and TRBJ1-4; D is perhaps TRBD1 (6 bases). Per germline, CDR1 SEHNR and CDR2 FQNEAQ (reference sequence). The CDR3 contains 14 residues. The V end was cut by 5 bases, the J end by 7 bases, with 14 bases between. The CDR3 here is CASSTPGAREKLFF. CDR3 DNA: TGTGCCAGCAGCACCCCAGGGGCGCGTGAAAAACTGTTTTTT.

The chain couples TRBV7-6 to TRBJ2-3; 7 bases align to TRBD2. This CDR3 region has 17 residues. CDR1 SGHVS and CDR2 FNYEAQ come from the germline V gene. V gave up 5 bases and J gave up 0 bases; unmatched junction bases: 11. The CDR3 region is CASSPGWEGKSTDTQYF. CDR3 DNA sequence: TGTGCCAGCAGCCCCGGATGGGAGGGGAAAAGCACAGATACGCAGTATTTT.

CDR3 in amino acids: CASSPQENTEAFF. CDR3 nucleotides: TGTGCCAGCAGCCCACAAGAGAACACTGAAGCTTTCTTT. V is TRBV7-9 and J is TRBJ1-1; no firm D call. Germline V gene sequence: CDR1 SEHNR, CDR2 FQNEAQ (reference sequence). The CDR3 is made up of 13 amino acids. Trimming removed 5 bases at V and 1 base at J, with 8 bases between. The full variable domain, its missing parts supplied by reference TRBV7-9 and TRBJ1-1, is DTGVSQNPRHKITKRGQNVTFRCDPISEHNRLYWYRQTLGQGPEFLTYFQNEAQLEKSRLLSDRFSAERPKGSFSTLEIQRTEQGDSAMYLCASSPQENTEAFFGQGTRLTVV.

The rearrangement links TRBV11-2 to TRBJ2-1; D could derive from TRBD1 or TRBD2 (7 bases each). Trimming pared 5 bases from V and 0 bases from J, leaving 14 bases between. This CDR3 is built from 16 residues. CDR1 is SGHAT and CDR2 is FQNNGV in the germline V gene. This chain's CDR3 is CASSPRGRGSYNEQFF. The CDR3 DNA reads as TGTGCCAGCAGCCCCAGGGGGAGGGGCTCCTACAATGAGCAGTTCTTC.

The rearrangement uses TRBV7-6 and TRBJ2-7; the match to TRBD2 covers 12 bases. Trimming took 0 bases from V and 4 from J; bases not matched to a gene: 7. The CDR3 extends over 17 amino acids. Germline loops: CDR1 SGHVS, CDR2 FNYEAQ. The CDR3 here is CASSLATSGRTRYEQYF. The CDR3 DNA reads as TGTGCCAGCAGCTTAGCCACTAGCGGGAGGACGAGATACGAGCAGTACTTC.

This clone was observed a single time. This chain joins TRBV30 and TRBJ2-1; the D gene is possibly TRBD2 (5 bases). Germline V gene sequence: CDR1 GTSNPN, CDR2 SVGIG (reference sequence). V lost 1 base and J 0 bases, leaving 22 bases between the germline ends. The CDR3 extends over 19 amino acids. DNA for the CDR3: TGTGCCTGGAGTGGGACTCCCGGCACTCCTAGAATCTCCTACAATGAGCAGTTCTTC. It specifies CAWSGTPGTPRISYNEQFF.